The 30 T cell receptor beta chains given below trace back to one sample, sequenced in a study of cytomegalovirus exposure and HLA in healthy donors. The protocol was immunoSEQ multiplex PCR, while the TCRdb copy is restricted to in-frame clones and leaves out a portion. The sample records about 110,000 clones, roughly 90% being singletons. The sample consisted of PBMCs. These TCRs come from a woman aged 18-30 years in good health and CMV-seropositive.

The genes are TRBV29-1 and TRBJ2-3; 8 nucleotides match TRBD2. The CDR3 consists of 16 residues. Germline trimming cut 3 bases from V and 5 bases from J; bases unmatched to any gene: 13. The V gene's germline CDR1 is SQVTM and CDR2 ANQGSEA. The CDR3 DNA reads TGCAGCGTTGATGGGCCCGGCGGGGGGCTTGGAGATACGCAGTATTTT. Translating it yields CSVDGPGGGLGDTQYF.

The chain links TRBV7-9 to TRBJ1-6; 8 nucleotides match TRBD1. This CDR3 spans 14 amino acids. The V gene's germline CDR1 is SEHNR and CDR2 FQNEAQ (reference sequence). Trimming at V came to 5 bases and at J to 7 bases, leaving 4 bases not matched to a gene. The CDR3 coding sequence is TGTGCCAGCAGCCTCGGGACAGGAAATTCACCCCTCCACTTT. Translation: CASSLGTGNSPLHF.

J is TRBJ2-7 and V is TRBV28, with 9 bases identical to TRBD1. The trim removed 8 bases at V and 5 bases at J, leaving 7 bases unmatched. Germline CDR1 reads MDHEN; CDR2 reads SYDVKM. The CDR3 has 13 residues. In DNA, the CDR3 is TGTGCCAGCGCATCCGGGACAGGGCACGAGCAGTACTTC. It yields the protein CASASGTGHEQYF. Using reference TRBV28 and TRBJ2-7 for the parts outside the CDR3, the full variable domain is DVKVTQSSRYLVKRTGEKVFLECVQDMDHENMFWYRQDPGLGLRLIYFSYDVKMKEKGDIPEGYSVSREKKERFSLILESASTNQTSMYLCASASGTGHEQYFGPGTRLTVT.

This sequence joins TRBV4-3 and TRBJ2-1; no definite D call. The CDR3 totals 14 residues. Germline V gives CDR1 LGHNA, CDR2 YSLEER. Trimming cost V 3 bases and J 0 bases, with 6 bases left between them. CDR3 sequence reads: CASSQESSYNEQFF. The CDR3 DNA follows: TGCGCCAGCAGCCAGGAGAGCTCCTACAATGAGCAGTTCTTC.

This rearrangement joins TRBV5-1 to TRBJ2-3, with 10 bases lining up with TRBD2. The CDR3 has 17 residues. From germline, CDR1 is SGHRS and CDR2 YFSETQ. Trimming cost V 0 bases and J 2 bases; bases outside gene matches: 6. CDR3 loop: CASSLGPSGGLTDTQYF. The CDR3 nucleotides are TGCGCCAGCAGCTTGGGGCCTAGCGGGGGACTCACAGATACGCAGTATTTT.

The chain couples TRBV7-2 to TRBJ1-5; D gene unclear. The CDR3 has 13 amino acids. CDR1 and CDR2 (germline): SGHTA, FQGNSA. The V end lost 3 bases, the J end lost 2 bases, and 5 bases lay between the germline ends. CDR3 residues: CASSLRGNQPQHF. The DNA of the CDR3 is TGTGCCAGCAGCTTGAGGGGCAATCAGCCCCAGCATTTT.

This clone was seen only a few times. The chain couples TRBV25-1 to TRBJ1-4, with 8 bases lining up with TRBD1. Germline V gives CDR1 MGHDK, CDR2 SYGVNS. The CDR3 spans 16 residues. V was clipped by 2 bases and J by 8 bases; unmatched bases: 10. In nucleotides, the CDR3 is TGTGCCAGCAGTGAAGTTTTTGGCCAGGGGGCAGAAAAACTGTTTTTT. Its translation: CASSEVFGQGAEKLFF.

The rearrangement joins TRBV10-1 to TRBJ2-1, with TRBD2 as a possible D gene (6 bases). The CDR3 is made up of 17 amino acids. Germline V lookup: CDR1 WNHNN, CDR2 SYGVQD (reference sequence). Trimming stripped 0 bases from V and 2 bases from J, with 14 bases between. The CDR3 is CASSESRRVVPYNEQFF. In nucleotides, the CDR3 is TGCGCCAGCAGTGAGTCGAGGAGGGTGGTCCCCTACAATGAGCAGTTCTTC.

V and J are TRBV19 and TRBJ1-1; a possible D gene is TRBD1 (5 bases). V lost 8 bases and J 4 bases, leaving 11 bases between the germline ends. The germline gives CDR1 LNHDA, CDR2 SQIVND (reference sequence). This CDR3 has 12 amino acids. Here the CDR3 reads CASGGGVTEAFF. In DNA form, the CDR3 reads TGTGCCAGTGGGGGAGGGGTCACTGAAGCTTTCTTT.

The genes are TRBV28 and TRBJ2-7, with 8 bases lining up with TRBD2. Germline lookup yields CDR1 MDHEN and CDR2 SYDVKM. CDR3 size: 16 residues. The J segment lost 5 bases and the V segment lost 3 bases, leaving 12 bases of the junction unmatched. In DNA form, the CDR3 reads TGTGCCAGCAGTTTCGGGAGGGAGGTGGTTCTCGACGAGCAGTACTTC. Translating it yields CASSFGREVVLDEQYF.

The gene calls are TRBV29-1 and TRBJ1-1; D ambiguous. Trimming removed 3 bases at V and 1 base at J, with 9 bases between. The CDR3 loop spans 13 amino acids. CDR1 and CDR2 (germline): SQVTM, ANQGSEA. In nucleotides, the CDR3 is TGCAGCGTTGATAGACAAGCGAACACTGAAGCTTTCTTT. It specifies CSVDRQANTEAFF.

The chain combines TRBV7-2 with TRBJ1-1; D possibly corresponds to TRBD1 (6 bases). Germline V CDR1 and CDR2: SGHTA, FQGNSA. The germline V and J ends were trimmed by 0 bases and 2 bases, with 13 bases remaining between them. The length of the CDR3 is 16 residues. The CDR3 nucleotides are TGTGCCAGCAGCTTAGCGGGGGGGGGCTTTAACACTGAAGCTTTCTTT. Translating gives CASSLAGGGFNTEAFF. Supplemented by reference TRBV7-2 and TRBJ1-1, the full variable domain reads GAGVSQSPSNKVTEKGKDVELRCDPISGHTALYWYRQSLGQGLEFLIYFQGNSAPDKSGLPSDRFSAERTGGSVSTLTIQRTQQEDSAVYLCASSLAGGGFNTEAFFGQGTRLTVV.

The V call is TRBV29-1, the J call TRBJ2-7; the match to TRBD2 covers 10 bases. This CDR3 has 12 amino acids. From germline, CDR1 is SQVTM and CDR2 ANQGSEA. The ends lost 7 bases at V and 6 bases at J; junction bases unmatched: 6. The CDR3 sequence is CSGSGGAGEQYF. The DNA for the CDR3 is TGCAGCGGCAGCGGGGGGGCTGGCGAGCAGTACTTC.

This clone was recorded once. The V call is TRBV28, the J call TRBJ2-7; D uncertain. V dropped 1 base and J dropped 0 bases, with 10 bases sitting between them. Germline V gives CDR1 MDHEN, CDR2 SYDVKM. The CDR3 sequence is 15 residues long. CDR3 protein: CASSLLELPSYEQYF. For the CDR3, the DNA is TGTGCCAGCAGTTTATTAGAACTTCCCTCCTACGAGCAGTACTTC.

This chain connects TRBV7-9 to TRBJ1-6, with a tentative D call TRBD1 (5 bases). The germline gives CDR1 SEHNR, CDR2 FQNEAQ (reference sequence). The CDR3 covers 13 residues. V was clipped by 7 bases and J by 14 bases, with 18 bases between them. CDR3 sequence (DNA): TGTGCCAGCACCCCCGACAGCCGTACTTCCCTCCACTTT. Translated: CASTPDSRTSLHF.

CDR3 nucleotides: TGTGCCAGCAGCTTAGGCTCCGCGGGGGGAGGTGAAGAGCAGTTCTTC. Residues: CASSLGSAGGGEEQFF. The gene calls are TRBV11-3 and TRBJ2-1; 8 bases line up with TRBD2. The CDR3 loop spans 16 amino acids. V lost 1 base and J lost 10; bases outside the gene matches: 12. Germline V gene lookup returns CDR1 SGHNT and CDR2 YENEEA.

The chain recombines TRBV9 with TRBJ2-1; 8 bases line up with TRBD1. CDR1 is SGDLS, CDR2 YYNGEE, per germline. This CDR3 contains 15 residues. With 4 bases clipped from V and 10 bases from J, the junction kept 13 bases outside the gene matches. The CDR3 DNA follows: TGTGCCAGCAGCTCCGGGACAGGTGGCGGAAGGGAGCAGTTCTTC. Amino acids: CASSSGTGGGREQFF.

J is TRBJ2-3 and V is TRBV9; 7 bases agree with TRBD2. The V and J ends lost 0 bases and 2 bases, in that order; junction bases with no gene match: 6. CDR1 is SGDLS and CDR2 is YYNGEE in the germline V gene. The CDR3 contains 16 residues. CDR3 nucleotide sequence: TGTGCCAGCAGCGTAGGGGAGCGGGGTAACACAGATACGCAGTATTTT. Its protein product is CASSVGERGNTDTQYF.

The chain uses TRBV27 and TRBJ1-1, with D maybe TRBD1 (6 bases). Trimming left V 1 base short and J 3 bases short, with 12 bases between. Germline CDR1 is MNHEY and CDR2 is SMNVEV (reference sequence). This CDR3 has 15 residues. DNA for the CDR3: TGTGCCAGCAGTTTATATCAGGGGCATGACACTGAAGCTTTCTTT. It codes for CASSLYQGHDTEAFF.

This clone was counted once. Here the CDR3 reads CASSLVWSGDYNEQFF. As DNA, the CDR3 is TGTGCCAGCAGCTTAGTTTGGAGCGGGGATTACAATGAGCAGTTCTTC. The chain joins TRBV11-3 to TRBJ2-1; 7 positions agree with TRBD2. Germline trimming cut 1 base from V and 4 bases from J; bases unmatched to any gene: 7. This CDR3 has 16 residues. CDR1 SGHNT and CDR2 YENEEA come from the germline V gene.

V gene TRBV18 combines with J gene TRBJ2-2; no clear D. CDR1 and CDR2 (germline): KGHSH, LQKENI. The CDR3 consists of 12 residues. Trimming removed 3 bases from V and 7 bases from J, with 6 bases in between. The CDR3 region has the DNA TGTGCCAGCTCACCTGCAGTCGGGGAGCTGTTTTTT. Encoded protein: CASSPAVGELFF.

V is TRBV9 and J is TRBJ2-1, with 8 bases lining up with TRBD2. The CDR3 totals 14 residues. Germline V CDR1 and CDR2: SGDLS, YYNGEE. Unmatched junction bases numbered 2, after V lost 2 bases and J lost 4 bases. The CDR3 here is CASSVGGVYNEQFF. The CDR3 DNA sequence: TGTGCCAGCAGCGTCGGGGGGGTTTACAATGAGCAGTTCTTC.

The J gene is TRBJ1-5, the V gene TRBV28; D gene ambiguous. V shed 5 bases and J shed 3 bases, with 20 bases lying between them. CDR3 length equals 17 residues. In germline, CDR1 is MDHEN, CDR2 SYDVKM. The CDR3, as DNA: TGTGCCAGCAGTCATAGCTACCTGACGGGGATCAATCAGCCCCAGCATTTT. This sequence encodes CASSHSYLTGINQPQHF.

This sequence joins TRBV6-1 and TRBJ1-4; 8 positions agree with TRBD1. CDR3 length: 14 amino acids. The V gene's germline CDR1 is MNHNS and CDR2 SASEGT. V lost 7 bases, J lost 8 bases, and 9 bases stayed unmatched. The CDR3 DNA sequence: TGTGCCAGCATCATGGACAGGGCGAACGAAAAACTGTTTTTT. Translation gives CASIMDRANEKLFF.

This clone was detected only once. The chain combines TRBV4-1 with TRBJ2-4; TRBD1 is a possible D gene (5 bases). This CDR3 has 15 residues. CDR1 MGHRA and CDR2 YSYEKL come from the germline V gene. The V end was cut by 0 bases, the J end by 3 bases, with 9 bases between. The CDR3 bases are TGCGCCAGCAGCCAAGAATCAGGGTTCAAAAACATTCAGTACTTC. It yields the protein CASSQESGFKNIQYF.

CDR3 DNA sequence: TGTGCCAGCAGCCATCTAGCGGGGGCAACTAGCACAGATACGCAGTATTTT. Protein product: CASSHLAGATSTDTQYF. This chain links TRBV14 with TRBJ2-3; 10 bases fit TRBD2. Trimming removed 3 bases from V and 0 bases from J; junction bases left unmatched: 6. Germline assignment: CDR1 SGHDN and CDR2 FVKESK. This CDR3 is built from 17 residues.

This chain links TRBV19 with TRBJ2-5; maybe TRBD2 (5 bases). The CDR3 contains 14 residues. Trimming took off 6 bases at V and 1 base at J, with 12 bases between the two ends. Germline-derived CDR1 and CDR2 are LNHDA and SQIVND (reference sequence). CDR3 sequence (DNA): TGTGCCAGTAGAGGCTTCGGGGTCCAAGAGACCCAGTACTTC. Protein sequence: CASRGFGVQETQYF.

The V and J genes are TRBV6-1 and TRBJ2-7; 9 positions match TRBD2. V shed 2 bases, J shed 1 base, and the junction held 3 bases outside the gene matches. Germline values: CDR1 MNHNS, CDR2 SASEGT. CDR3 length: 15 amino acids. CDR3 region: CASSENAGGSYEQYF. The CDR3 DNA reads TGTGCCAGCAGTGAAAATGCGGGGGGGTCCTACGAGCAGTACTTC.

The J gene is TRBJ1-5, the V gene TRBV25-1; 7 bases fit TRBD1. This CDR3 is built from 12 residues. CDR1 is MGHDK, CDR2 SYGVNS, per germline. V was clipped by 6 bases and J by 4 bases; unmatched bases: 0. This chain's CDR3 is CASSRGNQPQHF. CDR3 nucleotide sequence: TGTGCCAGCAGCAGGGGGAATCAGCCCCAGCATTTT.

V gene TRBV11-2 combines with J gene TRBJ2-3; 9 bases map to TRBD1. Germline CDR1 is SGHAT and CDR2 is FQNNGV. V shed 3 bases, J shed 1 base, and the junction held 2 bases outside the gene matches. This CDR3 spans 15 amino acids. The CDR3 nucleotides are TGTGCCAGCAGCTTTACAGGGGGCGGCACAGATACGCAGTATTTT. Amino acids: CASSFTGGGTDTQYF.